The clone carrying this TCR beta chain was counted only a few times. The sample comes from a study of blood T cell repertoires in COVID-19. This CDR3 comprises 16 residues. Trimming took 0 bases from V and 2 from J, leaving 12 bases between them. In germline, CDR1 is MGHRA, CDR2 YSYEKL. TCRdb's table, derived via immunoSEQ multiplex PCR, lists solely in-frame clones and lacks some. The profile shows about 120,000 clones, roughly four fifths of them singletons. Input material: peripheral blood. The chain has TRBV4-1 and TRBJ2-3; D remains unclear. This TCR was recovered from a human donor in a cohort sampled during active COVID-19. In DNA, the CDR3 is TGCGCCAGCAGCCAAGACACCTCGCCCTACACAGATACGCAGTATTTT. Protein product: CASSQDTSPYTDTQYF.